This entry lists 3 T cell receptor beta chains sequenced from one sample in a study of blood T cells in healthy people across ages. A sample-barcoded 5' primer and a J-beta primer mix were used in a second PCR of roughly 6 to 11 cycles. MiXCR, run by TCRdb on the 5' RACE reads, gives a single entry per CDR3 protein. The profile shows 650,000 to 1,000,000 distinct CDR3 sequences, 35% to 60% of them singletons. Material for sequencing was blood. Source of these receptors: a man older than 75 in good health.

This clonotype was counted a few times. CDR3 DNA sequence: TGTGCCAGCAGTTACACGGGACGCACTGGGGCCAACGTCCTGACTTTC. Translated: CASSYTGRTGANVLTF. This chain uses TRBV6-6 with TRBJ2-6; D tentatively fits TRBD1 or TRBD2 (5 bases each). The CDR3 is made up of 16 amino acids. Trimming took off 2 bases at V and 2 bases at J, with 10 bases between the two ends. Looked up from germline, CDR1 is MNHNY and CDR2 is SVGAGI (reference sequence).

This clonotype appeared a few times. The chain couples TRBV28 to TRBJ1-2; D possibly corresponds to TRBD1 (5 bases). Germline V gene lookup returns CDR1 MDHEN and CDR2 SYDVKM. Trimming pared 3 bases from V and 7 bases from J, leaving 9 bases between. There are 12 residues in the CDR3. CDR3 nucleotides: TGTGCCAGCAGTTTCCGGGGGACTGGCTACACCTTC. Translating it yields CASSFRGTGYTF.

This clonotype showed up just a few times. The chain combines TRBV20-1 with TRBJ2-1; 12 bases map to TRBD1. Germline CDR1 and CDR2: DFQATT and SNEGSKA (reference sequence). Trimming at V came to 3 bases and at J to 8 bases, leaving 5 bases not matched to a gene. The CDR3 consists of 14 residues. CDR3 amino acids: CSASTGTGGDEQFF. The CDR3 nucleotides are TGCAGTGCTAGTACCGGGACAGGGGGCGATGAGCAGTTCTTC.